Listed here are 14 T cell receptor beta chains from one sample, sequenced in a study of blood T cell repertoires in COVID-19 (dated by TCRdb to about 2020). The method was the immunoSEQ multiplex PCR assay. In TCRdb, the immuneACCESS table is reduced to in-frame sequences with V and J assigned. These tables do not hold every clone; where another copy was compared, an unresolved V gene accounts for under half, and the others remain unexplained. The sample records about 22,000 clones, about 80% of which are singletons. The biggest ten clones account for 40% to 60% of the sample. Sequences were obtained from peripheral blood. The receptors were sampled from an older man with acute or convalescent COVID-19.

The CDR3, as DNA: TGTGCCACCAGTGATGTAGTGCCCCAAGAGACCCAGTACTTC. Translation: CATSDVVPQETQYF. The rearrangement joins TRBV24-1 to TRBJ2-5, with D uncertain. Trimming took 3 bases from V and 1 from J, leaving 8 bases between them. The CDR3 extends over 14 amino acids. Germline values: CDR1 KGHDR, CDR2 SFDVKD.

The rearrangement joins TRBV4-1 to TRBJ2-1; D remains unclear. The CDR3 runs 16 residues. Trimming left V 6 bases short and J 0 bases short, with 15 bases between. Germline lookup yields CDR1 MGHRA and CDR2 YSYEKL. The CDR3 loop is CASRPRLSRSYNEQFF. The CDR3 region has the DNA TGCGCCAGCAGACCTCGACTTAGCCGCTCCTACAATGAGCAGTTCTTC.

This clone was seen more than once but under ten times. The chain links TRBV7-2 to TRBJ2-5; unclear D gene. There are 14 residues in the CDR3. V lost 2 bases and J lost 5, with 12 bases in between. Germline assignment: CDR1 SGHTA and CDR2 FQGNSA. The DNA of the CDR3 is TGTGCCAGCAGCTTAAAATGGGCCGAGGAGACCCAGTACTTC. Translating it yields CASSLKWAEETQYF.

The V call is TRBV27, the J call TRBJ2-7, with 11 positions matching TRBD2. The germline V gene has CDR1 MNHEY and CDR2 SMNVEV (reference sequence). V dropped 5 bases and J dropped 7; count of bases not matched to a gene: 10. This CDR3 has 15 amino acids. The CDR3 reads CASSPIAGGPQEQYF. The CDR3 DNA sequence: TGTGCCAGCAGTCCAATAGCGGGAGGGCCACAAGAGCAGTACTTC.

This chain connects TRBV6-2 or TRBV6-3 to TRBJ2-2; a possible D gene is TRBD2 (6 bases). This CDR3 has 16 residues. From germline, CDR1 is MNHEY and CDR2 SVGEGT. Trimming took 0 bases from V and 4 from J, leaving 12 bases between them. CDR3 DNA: TGTGCCAGCAGTTACTCGGAGGGACGGAGCACCGGGGAGCTGTTTTTT. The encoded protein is CASSYSEGRSTGELFF.

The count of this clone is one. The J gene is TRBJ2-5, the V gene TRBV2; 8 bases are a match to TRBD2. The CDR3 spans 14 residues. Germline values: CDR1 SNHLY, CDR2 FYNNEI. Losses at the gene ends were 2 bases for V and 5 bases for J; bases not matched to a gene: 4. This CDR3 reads CASSESSGSETQYF. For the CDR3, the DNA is TGTGCCAGCAGTGAATCGAGCGGGAGTGAGACCCAGTACTTC.

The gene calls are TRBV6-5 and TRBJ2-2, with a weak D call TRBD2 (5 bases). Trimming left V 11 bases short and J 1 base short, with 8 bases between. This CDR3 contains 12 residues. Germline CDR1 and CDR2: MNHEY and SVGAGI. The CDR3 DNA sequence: TGTGCCCTACGGGGGAACACCGGGGAGCTGTTTTTT. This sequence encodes CALRGNTGELFF.

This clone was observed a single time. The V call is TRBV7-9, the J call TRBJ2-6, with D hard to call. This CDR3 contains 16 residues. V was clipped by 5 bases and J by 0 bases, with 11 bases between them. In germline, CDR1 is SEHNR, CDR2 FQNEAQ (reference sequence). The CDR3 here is CASSPTEISGANVLTF. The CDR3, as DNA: TGTGCCAGCAGCCCTACCGAAATCTCTGGGGCCAACGTCCTGACTTTC. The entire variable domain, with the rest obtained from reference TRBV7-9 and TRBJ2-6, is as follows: DTGVSQNPRHKITKRGQNVTFRCDPISEHNRLYWYRQTLGQGPEFLTYFQNEAQLEKSRLLSDRFSAERPKGSFSTLEIQRTEQGDSAMYLCASSPTEISGANVLTFGAGSRLTVL.

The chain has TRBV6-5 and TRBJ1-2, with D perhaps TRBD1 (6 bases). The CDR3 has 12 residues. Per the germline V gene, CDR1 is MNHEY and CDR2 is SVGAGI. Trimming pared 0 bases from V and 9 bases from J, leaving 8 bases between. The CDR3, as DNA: TGTGCCAGCAGTTACTCGAGGGACAGCTACACCTTC. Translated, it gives CASSYSRDSYTF.

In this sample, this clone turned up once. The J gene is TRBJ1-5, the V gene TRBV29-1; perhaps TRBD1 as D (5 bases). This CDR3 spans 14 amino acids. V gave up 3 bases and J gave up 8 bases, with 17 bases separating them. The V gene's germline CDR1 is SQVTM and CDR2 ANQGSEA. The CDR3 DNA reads TGCAGCGTTGAGGGGCACGGGTCTCTAGAGCCCCAGCATTTT. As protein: CSVEGHGSLEPQHF. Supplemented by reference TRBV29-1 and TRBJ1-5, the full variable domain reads SAVISQKPSRDICQRGTSLTIQCQVDSQVTMMFWYRQQPGQSLTLIATANQGSEATYESGFVIDKFPISRPNLTFSTLTVSNMSPEDSSIYLCSVEGHGSLEPQHFGDGTRLSIL.

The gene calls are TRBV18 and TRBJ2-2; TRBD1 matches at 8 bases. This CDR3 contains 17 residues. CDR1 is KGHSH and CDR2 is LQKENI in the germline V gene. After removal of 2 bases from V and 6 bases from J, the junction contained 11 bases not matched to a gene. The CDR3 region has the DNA TGTGCCAGCTCACCAAGGCCAGGGGGCATGGAAGCCGGGGAGCTGTTTTTT. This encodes CASSPRPGGMEAGELFF.

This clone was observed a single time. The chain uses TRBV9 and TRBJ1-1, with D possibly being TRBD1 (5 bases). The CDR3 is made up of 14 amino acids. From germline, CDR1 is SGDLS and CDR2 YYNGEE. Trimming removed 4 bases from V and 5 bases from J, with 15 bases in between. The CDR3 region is CASSSAGLGTEAFF. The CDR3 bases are TGTGCCAGCAGCTCCGCAGGGCTCGGTACTGAAGCTTTCTTT.

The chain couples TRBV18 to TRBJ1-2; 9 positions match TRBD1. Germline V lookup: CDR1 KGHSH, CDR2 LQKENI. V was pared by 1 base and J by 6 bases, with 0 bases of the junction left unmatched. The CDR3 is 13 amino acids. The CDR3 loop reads CASSPRDRDGYTF. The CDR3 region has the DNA TGTGCCAGCTCACCACGGGACAGGGATGGCTACACCTTC.

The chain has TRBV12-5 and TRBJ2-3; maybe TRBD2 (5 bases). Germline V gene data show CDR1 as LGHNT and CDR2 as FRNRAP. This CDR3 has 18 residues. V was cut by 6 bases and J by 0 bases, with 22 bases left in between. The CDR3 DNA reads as TGTGCTAGTGGCCCGACGAGGACCAGCGGATATAGCACAGATACGCAGTATTTT. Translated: CASGPTRTSGYSTDTQYF.